The rows below give T cell receptor beta chains drawn from one sample of a study of CD8 T cells in ankylosing spondylitis. TCRdb itself ran the 5' RACE reads through MiXCR, one entry per CDR3 protein. The table records about 18,000 distinct CDR3 sequences, approximately 8.4% of them present only once. Material: blood. The origin of the receptors is a male donor with ankylosing spondylitis or in good health (not recorded which). Each CDR3 is given with its conserved first and last residue. A D gene is named only where the DNA matches it firmly. For some rows the clone size is stated as once, few or many, or as a class when expanded; others skip it.

clone size	V gene	D gene	J gene	CDR3 protein	CDR3 DNA
many	TRBV20-1	-	TRBJ2-1	CSARKAGFYNEQFF	TGCAGTGCTAGAAAGGCGGGTTTTTACAATGAGCAGTTCTTC
many	TRBV30	-	TRBJ2-2	CAWSGDFNTGELFF	TGTGCCTGGAGTGGTGACTTTAACACCGGGGAGCTGTTTTTT
-	TRBV12-3/TRBV12-4	-	TRBJ2-6	CASSLRWTGANVLTF	TGTGCCAGCAGTTTACGGTGGACTGGGGCCAACGTCCTGACTTTC
medium-sized	TRBV12-3/TRBV12-4	-	TRBJ2-5	CASSLGPQRTQYF	TGTGCCAGCAGTTTAGGTCCCCAGAGGACCCAGTACTTC
many	TRBV5-1	-	TRBJ2-4	CASTLGTIAKNIQYF	TGCGCCAGCACCCTCGGGACAATAGCCAAAAACATTCAGTACTTC
few	TRBV6-6	TRBD2	TRBJ2-1	CASSYSGTTLGEQFF	TGTGCCAGCAGTTACTCAGGGACTACCCTGGGTGAGCAGTTCTTC
many	TRBV20-1	-	TRBJ2-3	CSATGDADTQYF	TGCAGTGCTACGGGGGACGCAGATACGCAGTATTTT
-	TRBV5-1	-	TRBJ1-1	CASSLGVLSEAFF	TGCGCCAGCAGCTTGGGTGTGCTAAGTGAAGCTTTCTTT
many	TRBV20-1	-	TRBJ2-3	CSASVSRLDTQYF	TGCAGTGCTAGCGTATCCCGGTTGGATACGCAGTATTTT
many	TRBV12-3/TRBV12-4	-	TRBJ1-2	CASRKQGVIYGYTF	TGTGCCAGCAGGAAACAGGGAGTCATCTATGGCTACACCTTC